This entry describes one T cell receptor beta chain. Its cognate antigen is unknown. A single base separates this from a much larger clone, so it may be a read error. The data derive from a study of T cells in Graves' hyperthyroidism and ophthalmopathy. Findings and caveats of the study: Blood held most thyroid clonotypes expanded above 0.001 frequency. Using 13 V-J features, a model discriminated ophthalmopathy from stable hyperthyroidism.

Stable hyperthyroidism: no ophthalmopathy progression over 18 months of follow-up. PBMCs were derived from 10 ml fresh peripheral blood. The CDR3 contains 11 residues. Germline V gives CDR1 LNHDA, CDR2 SQIVND (reference sequence). Amplification of TCR beta CDR3 regions used RNA as the template. The primer set for the first-round RT-PCR of the TCR CDR3 was HTBI. TCRdb analysed the multiplex PCR reads with MiXCR anew, one entry per CDR3 protein. The table includes around 700,000 distinct CDR3 sequences, 35% detected once. The sample taken for sequencing was blood. The sequence came from a woman in her thirties or forties with Graves' hyperthyroidism. The J gene is TRBJ1-1, the V gene TRBV19; 7 bases agree with TRBD1. CDR3 coding DNA: TGTGCCAGTAGTAAGGGGACAGCCGCTTTATTT. This gives the protein CASSKGTAALF.